The clone carrying this T cell receptor beta chain showed up many times. What it binds is unknown. Amplifying from RNA transcripts, the study obtained TCR beta CDR3 regions. First-round RT-PCR relied on HTBI primers, and a second-round multiplex PCR came next. TCRdb fed the multiplex PCR reads into MiXCR, producing one record per CDR3 protein. The sample consists of over 450,000 distinct CDR3 sequences, approximately 15% of them appearing once. The source of the sample is a study of Graves' ophthalmopathy and Graves' hyperthyroidism. The study, taken as a whole, reports: In blood, most expanded thyroid clonotypes above 0.001 frequency were also detected.

V shed 5 bases and J 0 bases; nucleotides not matched to a gene: 7. The CDR3 contains 14 residues. Germline assignment: CDR1 DFQATT and CDR2 SNEGSKA (reference sequence). This TCR derives from a woman in her twenties or thirties with Graves' ophthalmopathy. The sample taken for sequencing was blood. This rearrangement joins TRBV20-1 to TRBJ2-7; 7 positions agree with TRBD2. The CDR3 DNA follows: TGCAGTGCTGTCGCTAGCGGATCCTCCTACGAGCAGTACTTC. It is translated as CSAVASGSSYEQYF.